This T cell receptor beta chain stems from a study of blood T cell repertoires in COVID-19. At the level of the study: Sources were T cells, B-cell-depleted T cells, or PBMCs; the material itself was cDNA or gDNA.

Study processing details: Reference gene primer amplification in the assay estimated nucleated cell counts. The data were produced by immunoSEQ multiplex PCR, yet TCRdb's version contains in-frame clones alone and is incomplete. V and J calls and clone size are given by that table; D and trimming were obtained from the DNA. The sample includes roughly 200,000 clones, 90% of them seen just once. This clonotype was obtained from a man aged 50-59 years with acute or convalescent COVID-19. Source material: peripheral blood.

CDR3 loop: CASSSPLPTNEQYV. CDR3 sequence (DNA): TGTGCCAGCAGTTCCCCACTACCCACTAACGAGCAGTACGTC. This rearrangement joins TRBV6-2 or TRBV6-3 to TRBJ2-7; D is ambiguous. Germline lookup yields CDR1 MNHEY and CDR2 SVGEGT. The V gene lost 4 bases and the J gene lost 5 bases, with 15 bases spanning the gap. The CDR3 is 14 residues long.